This T cell receptor beta chain was sequenced in a study of spatial heterogeneity in lung cancer. Study context: Combinations of a unique TCR and a UMI were tallied in raw reads, and on average each appeared more than ten times. Study-wide results and caveats: It was found that expanded intratumoral alpha and beta TCR counts tracked tumor mutation counts.

Individually, TCR cDNA molecules were each labelled with a unique molecular identifier. TCRdb processed the 5' RACE reads anew with MiXCR; each CDR3 protein has one entry. The data show around 100,000 distinct CDR3 sequences, around 4.3% seen once. Indicated time point: sample taken at primary tumor resection. Material for sequencing was whole RNA from tumor, nontumor lung or frozen PBMC, left unsorted. This clonotype came up many times. Its antigen remains unidentified. The ends lost 1 base at V and 2 bases at J; junction bases unmatched: 7. The germline V gene encodes CDR1 SGHAT and CDR2 FQNNGV. The CDR3 runs 16 residues.

The gene calls are TRBV11-2 and TRBJ2-5; the match to TRBD1 covers 7 bases. The receptor was derived from a male donor with early-stage non-small cell lung cancer. Here the sequenced sample was lung tumor tissue, taken at surgery. The CDR3 loop is CASSLAPGTVQETQYF. CDR3 bases: TGTGCCAGCAGCTTAGCCCCTGGGACAGTGCAAGAGACCCAGTACTTC. Using reference TRBV11-2 and TRBJ2-5 for the parts outside the CDR3, the full variable domain is EAGVAQSPRYKIIEKRQSVAFWCNPISGHATLYWYQQILGQGPKLLIQFQNNGVVDDSQLPKDRFSAERLKGVDSTLKIQPAKLEDSAVYLCASSLAPGTVQETQYFGPGTRLLVL.